This T cell receptor (beta chain) was sequenced in a study of blood T cell repertoires in COVID-19. Study context: The United States, Italy and Spain supplied acute and convalescent COVID-19 samples. PBMCs, B-cell-depleted T cells, or T cells provided the cDNA or gDNA that made up the material.

How the authors handled the data: Nucleated cell number was recorded as an estimate derived from reference gene primer amplification. Measured with immunoSEQ multiplex PCR; TCRdb has only the in-frame clones, and not every one. V and J calls and clone size are as listed in that table; D and trimming were resolved from the DNA. The sample records about 160,000 clones, under 85% being singletons. V shed 5 bases, J shed 1 base, and the junction held 8 bases outside the gene matches. Germline V gene data show CDR1 as KGHDR and CDR2 as SFDVKD. The CDR3 spans 19 residues. The sequenced material came from peripheral blood. This clonotype was obtained from a man between 65 and 85 years old with acute or convalescent COVID-19. The chain has TRBV24-1 and TRBJ2-2; 14 nucleotides match TRBD2. This CDR3 reads CATSGTGTSGGLNTGELFF. CDR3 in DNA: TGTGCCACCAGTGGGACCGGGACTAGCGGGGGCCTGAACACCGGGGAGCTGTTTTTT.